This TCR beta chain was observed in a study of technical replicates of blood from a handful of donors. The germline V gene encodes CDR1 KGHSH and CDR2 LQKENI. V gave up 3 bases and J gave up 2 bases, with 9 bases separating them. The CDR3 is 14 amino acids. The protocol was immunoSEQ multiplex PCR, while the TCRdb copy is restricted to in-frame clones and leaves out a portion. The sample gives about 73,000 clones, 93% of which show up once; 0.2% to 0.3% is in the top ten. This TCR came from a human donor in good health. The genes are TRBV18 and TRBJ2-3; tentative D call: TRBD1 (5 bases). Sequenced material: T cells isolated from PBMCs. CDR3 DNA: TGTGCCAGCTCACCCAGACAGTCCACAGATACGCAGTATTTT. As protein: CASSPRQSTDTQYF.